One sample yielded the 25 T cell receptor beta chains listed below, sequenced in a study of regulatory T cells in long-lasting Graves disease. Described time point: persistent/refractory GD, antithyroid drugs over 5 years with positive TRAb. PBMC RNA was the source of the TCR library. Building the TCR beta libraries relied on iRepertoire HTBI primers, and CDR3 regions underwent Arm-PCR. TCRdb reanalysed the multiplex PCR reads using MiXCR and keeps one entry per CDR3 protein. The sample includes 300,000 to 500,000 distinct CDR3 sequences, under 25% of them seen just once. Here the sequenced sample was peripheral blood mononuclear cells (PBMCs), taken when the disease was refractory, from a patient treated with antithyroid drugs. Receptors originate from a female donor with Graves disease.

At least ten counts were recorded for this clonotype. J is TRBJ2-7 and V is TRBV5-6; no firm D call. Germline CDR1 is SGHDT and CDR2 is YYEEEE. The CDR3 runs to 13 residues. The V end lost 5 bases, the J end lost 3 bases, and 12 bases lay between the germline ends. In nucleotides, the CDR3 is TGTGCCAGCAGTCGTGAATGGGACTACGAGCAGTACTTC. Its translation: CASSREWDYEQYF. The whole variable domain, filled in from reference TRBV5-6 and TRBJ2-7, reads DAGVTQSPTHLIKTRGQQVTLRCSPKSGHDTVSWYQQALGQGPQFIFQYYEEEERQRGNFPDRFSGHQFPNYSSELNVNALLLGDSALYLCASSREWDYEQYFGPGTRLTVT.

This clonotype was seen only a few times. V usage is TRBV20-1 and J usage is TRBJ2-7; a possible D gene is TRBD2 (6 bases). The V gene lost 5 bases and the J gene lost 3 bases, with 8 bases spanning the gap. This CDR3 spans 11 amino acids. The germline gives CDR1 DFQATT, CDR2 SNEGSKA (reference sequence). For the CDR3, the DNA is TGCAGTGCTGGACTAATCTACGAGCAGTACTTC. Its translation: CSAGLIYEQYF.

This clonotype was seen a handful of times. V gene TRBV3-1 combines with J gene TRBJ1-2; a weak D match, TRBD1 (5 bases). The CDR3 has 14 residues. V was pared by 7 bases and J by 5 bases, with 17 bases between. The germline gives CDR1 LGHDT, CDR2 YNNKEL (reference sequence). CDR3 amino acids: CASTSPGPLYGYTF. Written as DNA, the CDR3 is TGTGCCAGCACATCTCCGGGACCTCTTTATGGCTACACCTTC.

The gene calls are TRBV29-1 and TRBJ1-4, with TRBD1 matching over 10 bases. Germline CDR1 is SQVTM and CDR2 is ANQGSEA. The J segment lost 7 bases and the V segment lost 1 base, leaving 6 bases of the junction unmatched. The CDR3 spans 15 residues. The CDR3 DNA sequence: TGCAGCGTTGAAGGCAAGGGACAGGGGCGTGAAAAACTGTTTTTT. Its translation is CSVEGKGQGREKLFF.

This clonotype was counted only a few times. This chain links TRBV7-9 with TRBJ1-2; D is unclear. The V and J ends lost 5 bases and 10 bases respectively, with 20 bases between them. Per the germline V gene, CDR1 is SEHNR and CDR2 is FQNEAQ (reference sequence). CDR3 size: 14 residues. DNA for the CDR3: TGTGCCAGCAGCCACCCCCAGGACCACCGTGACTACACCTTC. This encodes CASSHPQDHRDYTF.

V is TRBV5-6 and J is TRBJ1-1; D not certain. Trimming stripped 4 bases from V and 8 bases from J, with 6 bases between. The CDR3 covers 10 residues. Germline CDR1 reads SGHDT; CDR2 reads YYEEEE. Here the CDR3 reads CASSRPEAFF. The CDR3 region has the DNA TGTGCCAGCAGCCGGCCCGAAGCTTTCTTT. Filled out from reference TRBV5-6 and TRBJ1-1, the complete variable domain reads DAGVTQSPTHLIKTRGQQVTLRCSPKSGHDTVSWYQQALGQGPQFIFQYYEEEERQRGNFPDRFSGHQFPNYSSELNVNALLLGDSALYLCASSRPEAFFGQGTRLTVV.

This clonotype was seen at least ten times. The J gene is TRBJ1-1, the V gene TRBV28; D is unclear. The CDR3 consists of 18 residues. The ends were cut back, 5 bases at V and 1 base at J, with 23 bases in the middle. Germline CDR1 reads MDHEN; CDR2 reads SYDVKM. The CDR3 DNA sequence: TGTGCCAGCAGTCCGACGTTCCCGGAGGAGCTAACGAACACTGAAGCTTTCTTT. Amino acids: CASSPTFPEELTNTEAFF.

This CDR3 reads CASSSRRGEDTDTQYF. Written as DNA, the CDR3 is TGTGCCAGCAGCTCCCGTCGGGGGGAGGACACAGATACGCAGTATTTT. The rearrangement uses TRBV11-3 and TRBJ2-3; TRBD2 agrees at 7 bases. V shed 4 bases and J 2 bases; nucleotides not matched to a gene: 9. The CDR3 is 16 amino acids. Germline V gene lookup returns CDR1 SGHNT and CDR2 YENEEA.

This clonotype showed up many times. The V call is TRBV28, the J call TRBJ2-5, with TRBD1 matching over 12 bases. This CDR3 spans 17 amino acids. From germline, CDR1 is MDHEN and CDR2 SYDVKM. V was pared by 2 bases and J by 5 bases, with 9 bases of the junction left unmatched. CDR3 sequence (DNA): TGTGCCAGCAGTTTAGGAACGGGACAGGGGGCCGGGGAGACCCAGTACTTC. It codes for CASSLGTGQGAGETQYF.

This clonotype was counted at least ten times. The chain joins TRBV3-1 to TRBJ2-7; 9 bases agree with TRBD1. The CDR3 sequence is 17 residues long. Trimming at V came to 1 base and at J to 0 bases, leaving 7 bases not matched to a gene. The germline gives CDR1 LGHDT, CDR2 YNNKEL (reference sequence). CDR3 coding DNA: TGTGCCAGCAGCCAAGGAACAGGGACAGGGCTCTCCTACGAGCAGTACTTC. It encodes CASSQGTGTGLSYEQYF.

This rearrangement joins TRBV3-1 to TRBJ2-7; 8 positions agree with TRBD2. J was trimmed by 2 bases and V by 4 bases; bases with no gene match: 4. This CDR3 comprises 14 residues. The germline V gene encodes CDR1 LGHDT and CDR2 YNNKEL (reference sequence). The CDR3 protein is CASSPSGGAYEQYF. The CDR3, as DNA: TGTGCCAGCAGCCCGTCGGGAGGGGCCTACGAGCAGTACTTC.

This clonotype occurred many times. This chain links TRBV3-1 with TRBJ2-6, with D uncertain. The germline V gene has CDR1 LGHDT and CDR2 YNNKEL (reference sequence). Trimming pared 1 base from V and 0 bases from J, leaving 4 bases between. This CDR3 spans 15 amino acids. The CDR3 loop reads CASSQGGSGANVLTF. DNA of the CDR3: TGTGCCAGCAGCCAAGGCGGCTCTGGGGCCAACGTCCTGACTTTC.

This clonotype was seen only a few times. The genes are TRBV4-1 and TRBJ2-7; D is undetermined. The germline CDR1 and CDR2 sequences are MGHRA and YSYEKL. V lost 0 bases and J lost 5, with 8 bases in between. CDR3 length equals 13 residues. CDR3 protein: CASSQEFRNEQYF. As DNA, the CDR3 is TGCGCCAGCAGCCAAGAGTTCAGGAACGAGCAGTACTTC.

This clonotype has only a few counts. CDR3 residues: CASSSTDRGTEAFF. CDR3 DNA sequence: TGTGCCAGCAGCTCGACTGACAGGGGTACTGAAGCTTTCTTT. The chain links TRBV7-2 to TRBJ1-1, with TRBD1 identical over 8 bases. Looked up from germline, CDR1 is SGHTA and CDR2 is FQGNSA. V was pared by 4 bases and J by 5 bases, with 6 bases of the junction left unmatched. The CDR3 contains 14 residues.

This clonotype was detected only a few times. The rearrangement uses TRBV5-4 and TRBJ2-7; the match to TRBD2 covers 9 bases. V was clipped by 0 bases and J by 5 bases; unmatched bases: 6. The CDR3 spans 15 residues. The germline V gene encodes CDR1 SGHNT and CDR2 YYREEE (reference sequence). CDR3 bases: TGTGCCAGCAGCTTGGGGGGACTAGCTAACGACGAGCAGTACTTC. Encoded protein: CASSLGGLANDEQYF.

This clonotype was detected only a few times. The J gene is TRBJ2-4, the V gene TRBV7-9, with D unclear. CDR1 SEHNR and CDR2 FQNEAQ come from the germline V gene (reference sequence). V was shortened by 5 bases and J by 4 bases, with 12 bases between the two germline ends. The CDR3 covers 14 residues. The CDR3 region has the DNA TGTGCCAGCAGCGTCGGAGACCTGAAAAACATTCAGTACTTC. This codes for CASSVGDLKNIQYF.

At least ten counts were recorded for this clonotype. The chain employs TRBV11-1 and TRBJ1-1; the D is unclear. The length of the CDR3 is 14 residues. Germline CDR1 SGHAT, CDR2 FQDESV (reference sequence). Trimming left V 3 bases short and J 7 bases short, with 15 bases between. The CDR3 nucleotides read TGTGCCAGCAGCTTTTCATCAAACATTGGTGAAGCTTTCTTT. It yields the protein CASSFSSNIGEAFF.

This clonotype was recorded many times. The CDR3 protein is CASSLNLESYEQYF. DNA for the CDR3: TGTGCCAGCAGTCTTAACTTAGAGTCCTACGAGCAGTACTTC. The gene calls are TRBV12-3 or TRBV12-4 and TRBJ2-7; D not certain. Trimming removed 5 bases from V and 1 base from J, with 12 bases in between. CDR3 size: 14 residues.

This clonotype was observed many times. The chain combines TRBV6-1 with TRBJ1-1, with D possibly TRBD1 on 5 matching bases. CDR1 is MNHNS and CDR2 is SASEGT in the germline V gene. The CDR3 runs to 14 residues. Trimming removed 3 bases at V and 10 bases at J, with 18 bases between. CDR3 protein: CASSDVRTARGAFF. CDR3 nucleotides: TGTGCCAGCAGTGATGTCCGGACTGCAAGGGGAGCTTTCTTT.

This clonotype was counted many times. The V call is TRBV7-2, the J call TRBJ2-7, with TRBD2 matching 11 bases. Germline loops: CDR1 SGHTA, CDR2 FQGNSA. The CDR3 totals 15 residues. Losses at the gene ends were 5 bases for V and 0 bases for J; bases not matched to a gene: 3. CDR3 sequence reads: CASSLGLAGSYEQYF. As DNA, the CDR3 is TGTGCCAGCAGCCTTGGACTAGCGGGCTCCTACGAGCAGTACTTC.

Only a few counts were recorded for this clonotype. The chain has TRBV5-6 and TRBJ2-7; 7 bases are a match to TRBD2. With V trimmed by 4 bases and J by 2 bases, 9 bases remained unmatched. The germline V gene encodes CDR1 SGHDT and CDR2 YYEEEE. This CDR3 has 15 amino acids. CDR3 loop: CASSRRAGVTYEQYF. CDR3 coding DNA: TGTGCCAGCAGCCGTCGGGCGGGAGTAACCTACGAGCAGTACTTC.

In this sample, this clonotype turned up a few times. This chain uses TRBV7-3 with TRBJ2-7; perhaps TRBD1 as D (5 bases). The V and J ends lost 2 bases and 3 bases respectively, with 8 bases between them. The length of the CDR3 is 13 residues. CDR1 SGHTA and CDR2 FQGTGA come from the germline V gene. The CDR3 DNA follows: TGTGCCAGCAGCTTACAGGACAACTACGAGCAGTACTTC. Protein sequence: CASSLQDNYEQYF.

This rearrangement joins TRBV2 to TRBJ2-1, with 10 bases lining up with TRBD2. Germline V gives CDR1 SNHLY, CDR2 FYNNEI. The CDR3 spans 15 residues. The J segment lost 2 bases and the V segment lost 4 bases, leaving 2 bases of the junction unmatched. The CDR3 here is CASSGSGGPYNEQFF. The CDR3 DNA sequence: TGTGCCAGCAGTGGTAGCGGGGGGCCCTACAATGAGCAGTTCTTC. The full variable domain, rest sourced from reference TRBV2 and TRBJ2-1, is EPEVTQTPSHQVTQMGQEVILRCVPISNHLYFYWYRQILGQKVEFLVSFYNNEISEKSEIFDDQFSVERPDGSNFTLKIRSTKLEDSAMYFCASSGSGGPYNEQFFGPGTRLTVL.

The V call is TRBV9, the J call TRBJ2-6; D is unclear. This CDR3 has 14 amino acids. V dropped 3 bases and J dropped 2 bases, with 6 bases sitting between them. The germline gives CDR1 SGDLS, CDR2 YYNGEE. The CDR3 DNA reads TGTGCCAGCAGCGCCCCAGCTGGGGCCAACGTCCTGACTTTC. Translating it yields CASSAPAGANVLTF.

In this sample, this clonotype turned up many times. J is TRBJ2-7 and V is TRBV28; 7 nucleotides line up with TRBD2. CDR3 length: 14 amino acids. From germline, CDR1 is MDHEN and CDR2 SYDVKM. Trimming removed 5 bases from V and 2 bases from J; junction bases left unmatched: 6. In DNA, the CDR3 is TGTGCCAGCAGTAGAAGCGGGAACCCCTACGAGCAGTACTTC. It codes for CASSRSGNPYEQYF. Filled out from reference TRBV28 and TRBJ2-7, the complete variable domain reads DVKVTQSSRYLVKRTGEKVFLECVQDMDHENMFWYRQDPGLGLRLIYFSYDVKMKEKGDIPEGYSVSREKKERFSLILESASTNQTSMYLCASSRSGNPYEQYFGPGTRLTVT.